The next 27 T cell receptor beta chains were all read from a single sample in a study of pediatric ulcerative colitis (dated by TCRdb to the late 2010s). Libraries were prepared through the immunoSEQ multiplex PCR assay. TCRdb limited this immuneACCESS table to in-frame rearrangements with V and J called. A share of clones is missing; checked studies link under half to unresolved V genes, and the rest is unexplained. Within this sample are about 16,000 clones, with 70% to 80% of them counted one time only. 6.6% of the sample belongs to the ten largest clones. During colonoscopy, one to two pinch biopsies were obtained from the rectum for research purposes. The specimen was gut tissue. Source of these receptors: a boy aged 5-17 years with moderate ulcerative colitis.

This clone was counted a few times. The CDR3 DNA sequence: TGCGCCAGCAGCATTACAGGGCATGAAGGCTACACCTTC. It codes for CASSITGHEGYTF. This chain connects TRBV5-1 to TRBJ1-2; tentative D call: TRBD1 (6 bases). The germline V and J ends were trimmed by 4 bases and 8 bases, with 15 bases remaining between them. Germline CDR1 reads SGHRS; CDR2 reads YFSETQ. This CDR3 contains 13 residues.

The V and J genes are TRBV27 and TRBJ1-5, with 10 positions matching TRBD1. This CDR3 has 15 amino acids. CDR1 is MNHEY, CDR2 SMNVEV, per germline (reference sequence). J gave up 2 bases and V 2 bases, and 0 bases lay outside the gene matches. CDR3 loop: CASSLGTGGNQPQHF. CDR3 bases: TGTGCCAGCAGTTTAGGGACAGGGGGCAATCAGCCCCAGCATTTT.

The chain uses TRBV6-1 and TRBJ1-6, with TRBD1 identical over 7 bases. V shed 4 bases, J shed 8 bases, and the junction held 8 bases outside the gene matches. Per the germline V gene, CDR1 is MNHNS and CDR2 is SASEGT. This CDR3 has 15 residues. The CDR3: CASSAAQGGYSPLHF. The CDR3, as DNA: TGTGCCAGCAGTGCGGCGCAGGGGGGATATTCACCCCTCCACTTT.

The chain couples TRBV2 to TRBJ2-4, with TRBD1 matching 8 bases. This CDR3 has 20 residues. J lost 0 bases, V lost 0 bases, and 13 bases had no gene match. Germline CDR1 SNHLY, CDR2 FYNNEI. The CDR3 coding sequence is TGTGCCAGCAGTGAAGCTTCCGCTCGCAGGGGGCGCGAAGCCAAAAACATTCAGTACTTC. Its protein product is CASSEASARRGREAKNIQYF. Looking up the rest from reference TRBV2 and TRBJ2-4 gives the full variable domain: EPEVTQTPSHQVTQMGQEVILRCVPISNHLYFYWYRQILGQKVEFLVSFYNNEISEKSEIFDDQFSVERPDGSNFTLKIRSTKLEDSAMYFCASSEASARRGREAKNIQYFGAGTRLSVL.

This clone was seen a single time. The chain combines TRBV19 with TRBJ2-3; D unresolved. Trimming removed 3 bases from V and 1 base from J, with 17 bases in between. This CDR3 is built from 17 residues. Germline lookup yields CDR1 LNHDA and CDR2 SQIVND (reference sequence). The chain's CDR3 is CASSITLGPPGTDTQYF. For the CDR3, the DNA is TGTGCCAGTAGTATCACCTTGGGCCCGCCGGGCACAGATACGCAGTATTTT.

This sequence joins TRBV7-2 and TRBJ2-3, with D perhaps TRBD2 (6 bases). The CDR3 is made up of 14 amino acids. Germline CDR1 reads SGHTA; CDR2 reads FQGNSA. V gave up 0 bases and J gave up 4 bases, with 8 bases separating them. CDR3 DNA sequence: TGTGCCAGCAGCTTAGCTGGACTACCAGATACGCAGTATTTT. Its protein product is CASSLAGLPDTQYF.

The genes are TRBV9 and TRBJ1-2; no clear D. The length of the CDR3 is 14 residues. V was cut by 4 bases and J by 6 bases, with 16 bases left in between. Germline values: CDR1 SGDLS, CDR2 YYNGEE. The CDR3 bases are TGTGCCAGCAGCCCAGATTCCAAAAGGCATGGCTACACCTTC. Translated: CASSPDSKRHGYTF.

The gene calls are TRBV5-1 and TRBJ1-5; 10 positions agree with TRBD1. The germline V gene encodes CDR1 SGHRS and CDR2 YFSETQ. There are 15 residues in the CDR3. The ends lost 4 bases at V and 5 bases at J; junction bases unmatched: 6. The CDR3 DNA reads TGCGCCAGCAGCCCGGAGACAGGGGGCTATCAGCCCCAGCATTTT. The encoded protein is CASSPETGGYQPQHF. The complete variable domain, with remaining parts taken from reference TRBV5-1 and TRBJ1-5, reads KAGVTQTPRYLIKTRGQQVTLSCSPISGHRSVSWYQQTPGQGLQFLFEYFSETQRNKGNFPGRFSGRQFSNSRSEMNVSTLELGDSALYLCASSPETGGYQPQHFGDGTRLSIL.

The genes are TRBV9 and TRBJ2-1; 9 bases match TRBD2. Trimming removed 0 bases from V and 6 bases from J; junction bases left unmatched: 4. Germline lookup yields CDR1 SGDLS and CDR2 YYNGEE. The CDR3 loop spans 15 amino acids. CDR3 loop: CASSVGAGGSNEQFF. The CDR3 DNA reads TGTGCCAGCAGCGTAGGGGCGGGAGGGAGCAATGAGCAGTTCTTC.

The V and J genes are TRBV5-4 and TRBJ2-5, with 11 positions matching TRBD2. Germline trimming cut 0 bases from V and 5 bases from J; bases unmatched to any gene: 9. The CDR3 is 17 residues long. Per the germline V gene, CDR1 is SGHNT and CDR2 is YYREEE (reference sequence). The CDR3 region has the DNA TGTGCCAGCAGCTTGGCCGGTAGCGGGGGGGAAGGGGAGACCCAGTACTTC. Protein: CASSLAGSGGEGETQYF. Variable domain in full (rest from reference TRBV5-4 and TRBJ2-5): ETGVTQSPTHLIKTRGQQVTLRCSSQSGHNTVSWYQQALGQGPQFIFQYYREEENGRGNFPPRFSGLQFPNYSSELNVNALELDDSALYLCASSLAGSGGEGETQYFGPGTRLLVL.

The chain uses TRBV4-2 and TRBJ1-5; D uncertain. V was pared by 1 base and J by 3 bases, with 16 bases between. CDR1 LGHNA and CDR2 YNFKEQ come from the germline V gene. This CDR3 is 17 amino acids long. The CDR3 bases are TGTGCCAGCAGCCAAGGAGGAGGGAACAGTCTCAATCAGCCCCAGCATTTT. Translating gives CASSQGGGNSLNQPQHF.

The chain couples TRBV5-4 to TRBJ2-7, with D unclear. V shed 4 bases and J shed 10 bases, with 21 bases lying between them. The CDR3 is made up of 14 amino acids. The germline gives CDR1 SGHNT, CDR2 YYREEE (reference sequence). CDR3 amino acids: CASSPGAVSPAQYF. The CDR3 coding sequence is TGTGCCAGCAGCCCTGGCGCTGTGTCTCCAGCACAGTACTTC. Full variable domain (rest looked up from reference TRBV5-4 and TRBJ2-7): ETGVTQSPTHLIKTRGQQVTLRCSSQSGHNTVSWYQQALGQGPQFIFQYYREEENGRGNFPPRFSGLQFPNYSSELNVNALELDDSALYLCASSPGAVSPAQYFGPGTRLTVT.

The V and J genes are TRBV30 and TRBJ1-2; D is undetermined. Per germline, CDR1 GTSNPN and CDR2 SVGIG (reference sequence). The CDR3 is 14 residues long. The V end was cut by 0 bases, the J end by 2 bases, with 10 bases between. For the CDR3, the DNA is TGTGCCTGGAGTGTACGTAACCAGAACTATGGCTACACCTTC. It translates to CAWSVRNQNYGYTF.

The gene calls are TRBV7-3 and TRBJ2-1, with 9 bases identical to TRBD1. The V and J ends lost 6 bases and 3 bases, in that order; junction bases with no gene match: 6. The germline V gene encodes CDR1 SGHTA and CDR2 FQGTGA. CDR3 length: 15 residues. The CDR3 DNA reads as TGTGCCAGCAGTCAGGGACAGGGCGGCTACAATGAGCAGTTCTTC. Its translation: CASSQGQGGYNEQFF. Complete variable domain (other parts from reference TRBV7-3 and TRBJ2-1): GAGVSQTPSNKVTEKGKYVELRCDPISGHTALYWYRQSLGQGPEFLIYFQGTGAADDSGLPNDRFFAVRPEGSVSTLKIQRTERGDSAVYLCASSQGQGGYNEQFFGPGTRLTVL.

The gene calls are TRBV9 and TRBJ2-1, with TRBD2 matching over 9 bases. With 4 bases clipped from V and 10 bases from J, the junction kept 9 bases outside the gene matches. This CDR3 is 14 amino acids long. The V gene's germline CDR1 is SGDLS and CDR2 YYNGEE. The DNA for the CDR3 is TGTGCCAGCAGCTCGGACCCTCTAGCGGGGGAGCAGTTCTTC. Its protein product is CASSSDPLAGEQFF.

The rearrangement uses TRBV19 and TRBJ2-3, with D perhaps matching TRBD2 (5 bases). The V gene's germline CDR1 is LNHDA and CDR2 SQIVND (reference sequence). CDR3 length: 15 residues. V was shortened by 6 bases and J by 0 bases, with 13 bases between the two germline ends. The CDR3 is CASRAQRLSTDTQYF. The DNA for the CDR3 is TGTGCCAGTAGAGCCCAGCGGCTCAGCACAGATACGCAGTATTTT.

The V gene is TRBV20-1, the J gene TRBJ2-7; maybe TRBD1 (6 bases). The length of the CDR3 is 11 residues. Trimming removed 2 bases at V and 7 bases at J, with 9 bases between. Per germline, CDR1 DFQATT and CDR2 SNEGSKA (reference sequence). DNA of the CDR3: TGCAGTGCTAGACAGGGGCTGGAGCAGTACTTC. It yields the protein CSARQGLEQYF.

The chain is built from TRBV5-1 and TRBJ2-6, with 7 bases fitting TRBD1. V shed 1 base and J 0 bases; nucleotides not matched to a gene: 7. The CDR3 sequence is 18 residues long. Germline CDR1 SGHRS, CDR2 YFSETQ. This CDR3 reads CASSLNRDSSSGANVLTF. Written as DNA, the CDR3 is TGCGCCAGCAGCTTGAACCGGGACAGCTCCTCTGGGGCCAACGTCCTGACTTTC.

This sequence joins TRBV5-1 and TRBJ2-1; D ambiguous. Trimming cost V 0 bases and J 9 bases, with 13 bases left between them. The CDR3 extends over 14 amino acids. Germline V gene lookup returns CDR1 SGHRS and CDR2 YFSETQ. The CDR3 region is CASSLAGGYGEQFF. CDR3 DNA: TGCGCCAGCAGCTTGGCGGGTGGGTACGGTGAGCAGTTCTTC.

This sequence joins TRBV25-1 and TRBJ2-7; D not certain. With 1 base removed from V and 0 bases from J, the gap between germline ends came to 7 bases. Per the germline V gene, CDR1 is MGHDK and CDR2 is SYGVNS. The CDR3 runs to 14 residues. CDR3 in amino acids: CASSEFGNSYEQYF. CDR3 sequence (DNA): TGTGCCAGCAGTGAATTTGGCAACTCCTACGAGCAGTACTTC.

The V and J genes are TRBV13 and TRBJ2-3; TRBD2 agrees at 9 bases. This CDR3 is 15 amino acids long. Germline V CDR1 and CDR2: PRHDT, FYEKMQ (reference sequence). V lost 5 bases to trimming and J lost 1 base; unmatched junction nucleotides: 4. CDR3 DNA sequence: TGTGCCAGCAGCCGCAGGACTAGCGGCACAGATACGCAGTATTTT. It encodes CASSRRTSGTDTQYF. Using reference TRBV13 and TRBJ2-3 for the parts outside the CDR3, the full variable domain is AAGVIQSPRHLIKEKRETATLKCYPIPRHDTVYWYQQGPGQDPQFLISFYEKMQSDKGSIPDRFSAQQFSDYHSELNMSSLELGDSALYFCASSRRTSGTDTQYFGPGTRLTVL.

This rearrangement joins TRBV9 to TRBJ1-4; tentatively, D is TRBD1 (5 bases). Trimming stripped 0 bases from V and 8 bases from J, with 14 bases between. This CDR3 region has 15 residues. Germline V gene sequence: CDR1 SGDLS, CDR2 YYNGEE. CDR3 nucleotides: TGTGCCAGCAGCGTAGCAGGGCTCCGGGGCGAAAAACTGTTTTTT. Amino acid sequence: CASSVAGLRGEKLFF.

This clone showed up just a few times. This chain uses TRBV11-1 with TRBJ1-1, with D tentatively TRBD1 (6 bases). CDR1 is SGHAT and CDR2 is FQDESV in the germline V gene (reference sequence). V was cut by 1 base and J by 10 bases, with 16 bases left in between. The CDR3 is made up of 14 amino acids. CDR3 loop: CASSLGDTRSGAFF. CDR3 DNA: TGTGCCAGCAGCTTAGGGGACACCCGCTCGGGAGCTTTCTTT.

There are a few counts of this clone. V and J are TRBV7-3 and TRBJ2-7; a possible D gene is TRBD1 (6 bases). This CDR3 has 13 residues. Looked up from germline, CDR1 is SGHTA and CDR2 is FQGTGA. With 6 bases removed from V and 6 bases from J, the gap between germline ends came to 15 bases. Here the CDR3 reads CASSRLTGSEQYF. The CDR3 nucleotides read TGTGCCAGCAGTCGCCTAACAGGGAGCGAGCAGTACTTC.

This chain connects TRBV19 to TRBJ2-3, with 9 positions matching TRBD2. The V and J ends lost 6 bases and 9 bases, in that order; junction bases with no gene match: 10. CDR1 is LNHDA, CDR2 SQIVND, per germline (reference sequence). The CDR3 consists of 14 residues. DNA for the CDR3: TGTGCCAGTAGAGGGGGCGCGGCGGGAGGGACGCAGTATTTT. It is translated as CASRGGAAGGTQYF.

The chain uses TRBV27 and TRBJ2-3; maybe TRBD2 (6 bases). V lost 4 bases, J lost 4 bases, and 9 bases lay in between. The CDR3 has 13 residues. CDR1 is MNHEY, CDR2 SMNVEV, per germline (reference sequence). CDR3 sequence: CASSWGLPDTQYF. The CDR3 DNA sequence: TGTGCCAGCAGTTGGGGACTTCCAGATACGCAGTATTTT.

The chain combines TRBV5-1 with TRBJ1-1; 7 positions match TRBD1. V lost 4 bases and J lost 1; bases outside the gene matches: 13. CDR3 length equals 17 residues. Germline V lookup: CDR1 SGHRS, CDR2 YFSETQ. For the CDR3, the DNA is TGCGCCAGCAGCCCGGGGATCGACAGGGCGGGGAACACTGAAGCTTTCTTT. This codes for CASSPGIDRAGNTEAFF.